The source of this T cell receptor beta chain is a study of shared clonotypes between healthy human individuals. Study background: Used for every donor were three CD4 naive, three CD4 memory, two CD8 naive and one CD8 memory plate.

Concerning this clone itself: The antigen is undetermined. This same CDR3 is encoded by further DNA sequences in the sample.

Points from the study as a whole: The authors sampled blood alone, and tissue repertoires likely differ.

Repertoires were generated with immunoSEQ multiplex PCR, while TCRdb's copy carries only in-frame clones and drops some. The sample yields approximately 1.4 million clones, around 98% seen once. From germline, CDR1 is SNHLY and CDR2 FYNNEI. The CDR3 spans 12 residues. Trimming removed 6 bases from V and 0 bases from J, with 5 bases in between. CD4+ cells were split into CD45RA+ naive and CD45RA-negative memory subsets. The receptor was derived from a young man in good health. Input material: naive CD4+ T cells sorted from blood. The subset: CD45RA+ positively selected. The chain carries TRBV2 and TRBJ2-5; D uncertain. CDR3 nucleotide sequence: TGTGCCAGCAGCCCCAACCAAGAGACCCAGTACTTC. It yields the protein CASSPNQETQYF.